Reported below is one TCR beta chain. Its antigen is not known. CDR1 SGHDT and CDR2 YYEEEE come from the germline V gene. The CDR3 loop spans 17 amino acids. The V and J ends lost 2 bases and 0 bases respectively, with 17 bases between them. These data originate in a study of shared clonotypes between healthy human individuals. Overall study: Aged between 18 and 49, the donors were a couple of women and a few men. Per-donor plates numbered three CD4 naive, three CD4 memory, two CD8 naive and one CD8 memory.

Study-wide results and caveats: As a rule, naive subsets had a larger estimated richness than memory subsets.

Sequencing was performed with immunoSEQ multiplex PCR; in TCRdb, only in-frame clones are kept and a portion is missing. The table includes around 2.5 million clones, 90% to 95% detected once. The sample consisted of naive CD4+ T cells from PBMCs. Subset defined: CD45RA+ positively selected. The receptor's source is a man in his late teens or twenties in good health. Some clones in this sample may be carry-over from other donors' samples. The V and J genes are TRBV5-6 and TRBJ1-1; D is perhaps TRBD1 (6 bases). The CDR3 bases are TGTGCCAGCAGCTTATTGGTGGGGGGGCAGGTGAACACTGAAGCTTTCTTT. Its translation is CASSLLVGGQVNTEAFF.